This TCR beta chain originates from a study of shared clonotypes between healthy human individuals. Overall study context: Each donor's CD8 memory used one plate, CD8 naive two, each CD4 subset three.

Germline lookup yields CDR1 MNHNS and CDR2 SASEGT. V lost 3 bases, J lost 1 base, and 7 bases lay in between. The CDR3 runs to 14 residues. Authors' processing steps: For the immunoSEQ data, sequences were junction-only without quality scores, so filtering differed. Here immunoSEQ multiplex PCR was the method, and the copy in TCRdb shows in-frame clones only, minus some. The V and J calls and clone size are taken from that table; D and trimming were inferred from the DNA. The sample has 950,000 to 1,100,000 clones, more than 65% seen once; the top ten hold approximately 1.5%. Worth noting for this clone: The antigen remains unidentified. At the DNA level, this CDR3 is encoded by other sequences in the same sample as well.

Study results and limitations: About 5% of naive CD4 clonotypes were shared across a few donors. Only blood was sampled, and tissue TCR repertoires likely differ from blood ones.

The chain carries TRBV6-1 and TRBJ1-5; no clear D. Sequenced: memory CD4+ T cells sorted from blood. Subset meaning: CD45RA-negative fraction. The sequence derives from a man aged 18-30 years in good health. CDR3 bases: TGTGCCAGCAGTGATGGGTTGAGCAATCAGCCCCAGCATTTT. It encodes CASSDGLSNQPQHF.